Listed here are 15 T cell receptor beta chains from one sample, sequenced in a study of neoadjuvant anti-PD-1 for oral cavity cancer. The method was immunoSEQ multiplex PCR; TCRdb's version includes in-frame clones alone and lacks a portion of them. The repertoire holds 80,000 to 95,000 clones, with around 80% as singletons. The starting material was PBMCs, obtained before nivolumab (anti-PD-1) treatment. These TCRs come from a person aged 35-79 years with oral cavity squamous cell carcinoma.

J is TRBJ2-1 and V is TRBV11-2, with 14 positions matching TRBD2. Trimming cost V 6 bases and J 7 bases; bases outside gene matches: 14. The germline CDR1 and CDR2 sequences are SGHAT and FQNNGV. There are 18 residues in the CDR3. The CDR3 DNA sequence: TGTGCCAGCAGGTATCCGGGACTAGCGGGAGTTGGTTGGAATGAGCAGTTCTTC. Its protein is CASRYPGLAGVGWNEQFF.

The J gene is TRBJ2-3, the V gene TRBV19; TRBD2 is a possible D gene (5 bases). Between the trimmed V and J ends, which lost 5 bases and 7 bases, there was a span of 10 bases. The CDR3 contains 12 residues. Germline V gene lookup returns CDR1 LNHDA and CDR2 SQIVND (reference sequence). CDR3 DNA: TGTGCCAGTAGTTACACGGGAAATACGCAGTATTTT. Protein: CASSYTGNTQYF.

The DNA of the CDR3 is TGTGCCAGCAGTGAACCCGACGGCGCAAGGCTGCTAATTAGCAATCAGCCCCAGCATTTT. It specifies CASSEPDGARLLISNQPQHF. The chain employs TRBV6-1 and TRBJ1-5; D is undetermined. The V end lost 2 bases, the J end lost 0 bases, and 23 bases lay between the germline ends. CDR1 is MNHNS and CDR2 is SASEGT in the germline V gene. The CDR3 runs 20 residues.

This sequence joins TRBV6-5 and TRBJ1-2, with D perhaps TRBD1 (6 bases). Trimming took off 4 bases at V and 8 bases at J, with 14 bases between the two ends. This CDR3 is built from 13 residues. CDR1 is MNHEY, CDR2 SVGAGI, per germline. The CDR3: CASSSPGRGGYTF. The DNA of the CDR3 is TGTGCCAGCAGTTCTCCAGGGAGGGGGGGCTACACCTTC.

The V and J genes are TRBV11-2 and TRBJ2-6; 10 bases fit TRBD1. Germline CDR1 is SGHAT and CDR2 is FQNNGV. The V and J ends lost 5 bases and 0 bases, in that order; junction bases with no gene match: 4. This CDR3 contains 17 residues. The CDR3 region has the DNA TGTGCCAGCAGCCTCCGGGACAGGGGCTCTGGGGCCAACGTCCTGACTTTC. As protein: CASSLRDRGSGANVLTF.

The V gene is TRBV6-5, the J gene TRBJ1-1, with 11 bases matching TRBD1. CDR1 MNHEY and CDR2 SVGAGI come from the germline V gene. J was trimmed by 10 bases and V by 5 bases; bases with no gene match: 6. The CDR3 has 13 residues. DNA of the CDR3: TGTGCCAGCAGTCGAGGACAGGGGGCAAGAGCTTTCTTT. This gives the protein CASSRGQGARAFF.

V and J are TRBV19 and TRBJ1-2; D is undetermined. The CDR3 covers 13 residues. V shed 4 bases and J shed 5 bases, with 11 bases lying between them. The germline V gene has CDR1 LNHDA and CDR2 SQIVND (reference sequence). The CDR3 DNA is TGTGCCAGTAGTACGAGTTGGGGTTATGGCTACACCTTC. Its translation: CASSTSWGYGYTF. The whole variable domain, remainder taken from reference TRBV19 and TRBJ1-2, is DGGITQSPKYLFRKEGQNVTLSCEQNLNHDAMYWYRQDPGQGLRLIYYSQIVNDFQKGDIAEGYSVSREKKESFPLTVTSAQKNPTAFYLCASSTSWGYGYTFGSGTRLTVV.

The V gene is TRBV5-6, the J gene TRBJ2-5; 8 bases align to TRBD2. V dropped 1 base and J dropped 5; count of bases not matched to a gene: 13. Germline V lookup: CDR1 SGHDT, CDR2 YYEEEE. The CDR3 totals 17 residues. The CDR3 DNA sequence: TGTGCCAGCAGCTTGCTAGGGGGAGCGGGGGTAAAGGAGACCCAGTACTTC. As protein: CASSLLGGAGVKETQYF.

This clone is a singleton in its sample. The chain combines TRBV27 with TRBJ2-7, with D hard to call. The V gene lost 0 bases and the J gene lost 0 bases, with 9 bases spanning the gap. Germline-derived CDR1 and CDR2 are MNHEY and SMNVEV (reference sequence). This CDR3 has 15 residues. For the CDR3, the DNA is TGTGCCAGCAGTTTATCTCGGATTGGCTCCTACGAGCAGTACTTC. Translating it yields CASSLSRIGSYEQYF.

A single count supports this clone. This chain joins TRBV27 and TRBJ1-3; D is undetermined. V gave up 6 bases and J gave up 0 bases, with 6 bases separating them. The germline gives CDR1 MNHEY, CDR2 SMNVEV (reference sequence). The CDR3 contains 13 residues. The CDR3 region is CASSRVSGNTIYF. CDR3 nucleotides: TGTGCCAGCAGCCGCGTCTCTGGAAACACCATATATTTT.

This chain links TRBV2 with TRBJ2-2, with no clear D. Deletions cut 5 bases from V and 1 base from J, with 5 bases between. The V gene's germline CDR1 is SNHLY and CDR2 FYNNEI. The CDR3 covers 13 residues. The CDR3 nucleotides read TGTGCCAGCAGTTCCCGGAACACCGGGGAGCTGTTTTTT. It codes for CASSSRNTGELFF.

The rearrangement links TRBV6-6 to TRBJ1-2; 9 bases align to TRBD1. CDR1 and CDR2 (germline): MNHNY, SVGAGI (reference sequence). Trimming removed 6 bases from V and 6 bases from J; junction bases left unmatched: 5. This CDR3 has 13 amino acids. In DNA form, the CDR3 reads TGTGCCAGCAGCCCCGGGACAGGGAATGGCTACACCTTC. Residues: CASSPGTGNGYTF.

The CDR3 loop reads CASSWDSSSYEQYF. DNA for the CDR3: TGTGCCAGCAGTTGGGACAGTAGCTCCTACGAGCAGTACTTC. This sequence joins TRBV2 and TRBJ2-7; the match to TRBD1 covers 7 bases. Germline values: CDR1 SNHLY, CDR2 FYNNEI. With V trimmed by 5 bases and J by 0 bases, 4 bases remained unmatched. The CDR3 totals 14 residues.

The chain uses TRBV6-5 and TRBJ2-3; D remains unclear. Trimming shortened V by 2 bases and J by 5 bases, and 11 bases separated the two germline ends. This CDR3 is 14 amino acids long. CDR1 is MNHEY, CDR2 SVGAGI, per germline. DNA of the CDR3: TGTGCCAGCAGTTACAGACTCGGCGGAGATACGCAGTATTTT. Encoded protein: CASSYRLGGDTQYF.

This clone occurred once. The chain has TRBV13 and TRBJ1-5, with D unresolved. Trimming took 5 bases from V and 9 from J, leaving 11 bases between them. Germline-derived CDR1 and CDR2 are PRHDT and FYEKMQ (reference sequence). This CDR3 contains 12 residues. CDR3: CASSRALGPQHF. Written as DNA, the CDR3 is TGTGCCAGCAGCAGGGCCCTTGGGCCCCAGCATTTT.